This T cell receptor beta chain derives from a study of radiation and T cells in renal cell carcinoma. Germline CDR1 is SGHVS and CDR2 is FQNEAQ. The V and J ends lost 5 bases and 5 bases respectively, with 13 bases between them. This CDR3 is built from 15 residues. Time point specified: blood 4 weeks post-SBRT, at nephrectomy. The treatment is: 15 Gy SBRT to primary tumor, nephrectomy 4 weeks later. Nephrectomy followed 15 Gy stereotactic body radiation by 4 weeks. General study results and limits: From baseline, blood top tumor clonotypes peaked at 2 weeks post-radiation.

A note on this clone: Antigen unknown.

Sequencing used immunoSEQ multiplex PCR; TCRdb keeps in-frame clones, though not all of them. The data contain 150,000 to 200,000 clones, less than 90% of them singletons. The starting material was blood, obtained from a patient whose treatment included radiotherapy and nephrectomy. The receptor was isolated from a woman aged 50 to 65 with renal cell carcinoma. This chain uses TRBV7-8 with TRBJ1-6, with a possible D match to TRBD1 (5 bases). The CDR3 region has the DNA TGTGCCAGCAGCCGCCGGGACTCTAATAATTCACCCCTCCACTTT. Translating gives CASSRRDSNNSPLHF.